This TCR beta chain was profiled in a study of blood T cell repertoires in COVID-19. Study as a whole: There were acute and convalescent COVID-19 samples, and they came from the United States, Italy and Spain. PBMCs, B-cell-depleted T cells, or T cells were the source of the cDNA or gDNA that made up the material.

The CDR3 is 14 amino acids. The V segment lost 4 bases and the J segment 1 base; nucleotides outside the gene matches: 2. The germline V gene has CDR1 LGHDT and CDR2 YNNKEL (reference sequence). Original methodology: By means of reference gene primer amplification, nucleated cell counts were estimated. Measured with immunoSEQ multiplex PCR; TCRdb has only the in-frame clones, and not every one. Clone size and V and J calls were adopted from that table, with D and trimming inferred from the DNA. This table has 150,000 to 200,000 clones, roughly 84% appearing once. The receptor's source is a man aged 65-85 years with active or convalescent COVID-19. The V and J genes are TRBV3-1 (or the pseudogene TRBV3-2) and TRBJ1-1, with TRBD1 identical over 8 bases. Sequenced sample: peripheral blood. The CDR3 bases are TGTGCCAGCAGCCTAGACAGGGGGAACACTGAAGCTTTCTTT. Protein product: CASSLDRGNTEAFF.